This T cell receptor beta chain came from a study of PD-1 blockade in classical Hodgkin lymphoma. Overall study findings and caveats: Reported baseline diversity: healthy donors highest, relapsed/refractory patients lowest.

This clone was seen many times. What it binds is not known. Germline CDR1 SGHTA, CDR2 FQGNSA. The CDR3 is made up of 14 amino acids. Deletions cut 5 bases from V and 6 bases from J, with 15 bases between. Sequencing was performed with immunoSEQ multiplex PCR; in TCRdb, only in-frame clones are kept and a portion is missing. The repertoire holds approximately 160,000 clones, with about four fifths as singletons. Brentuximab vedotin exposure varied, and every patient relapsed after autologous stem cell transplantation. The source material was peripheral blood mononuclear cells (PBMCs), sampled before the second cycle of nivolumab. This TCR derives from a human donor with classical Hodgkin lymphoma. The genes are TRBV7-2 and TRBJ2-3; D call uncertain. CDR3 in DNA: TGTGCCAGCAGCCAGGACCCAGGCGCGGATACGCAGTATTTT. It specifies CASSQDPGADTQYF. Using reference TRBV7-2 and TRBJ2-3 for the parts outside the CDR3, the full variable domain is GAGVSQSPSNKVTEKGKDVELRCDPISGHTALYWYRQSLGQGLEFLIYFQGNSAPDKSGLPSDRFSAERTGGSVSTLTIQRTQQEDSAVYLCASSQDPGADTQYFGPGTRLTVL.